The sequence of this TCR beta chain was determined in a study of blood T cell repertoires in COVID-19. CDR3 length equals 16 residues. V trimming: 4 bases; J trimming: 4 bases; junction bases outside the gene matches: 5. Germline CDR1 SGDLS, CDR2 YYNGEE. Generated by immunoSEQ multiplex PCR, the TCRdb table keeps only in-frame clones and is missing some. This sample has 210,000 or so clones, with roughly 84% found just once. The receptor was derived from a woman aged 35 to 49 who had recovered from COVID-19. The chain combines TRBV9 with TRBJ2-3; 14 positions agree with TRBD2. What was sequenced was peripheral blood. The CDR3 DNA sequence: TGTGCCAGCAGCCCGACTAGCGGGAGGGTCGCAGATACGCAGTATTTT. Protein sequence: CASSPTSGRVADTQYF.